This T cell receptor beta chain was sequenced during a study of T cell repertoires in cytomegalovirus infection. As for the study in general: Signatures in public TCR beta sequences pointed to both CMV infection and matching HLA type.

This clonotype was picked up many times. What it recognizes is unknown. Broader study findings: The response measured ex vivo was dominated by TCR beta clonotypes (HLA-C-restricted and CMV-specific). Of the TCR beta families, the public ones yielded a cumulative frequency that identified carriers of CMV plus the relevant HLA.

A single record per CDR3 protein comes from TCRdb applying MiXCR to the reads. The sample holds 200,000 to 300,000 distinct CDR3 sequences, 12% seen once. The CDR3 covers 13 residues. The V gene lost 3 bases and the J gene lost 5 bases, with 10 bases spanning the gap. Material: PBMCs. The gene calls are TRBV12-3 or TRBV12-4 and TRBJ2-5; no definite D call. The clonotype originates from a human donor in good health (CMV status not recorded). Some clones in this sample may be carry-over from other donors' samples. The CDR3: CASSFGQVETQYF. The CDR3 DNA sequence: TGTGCCAGCAGTTTTGGGCAGGTGGAGACCCAGTACTTC.